This is a list of T cell receptor beta chains from one sample in a study of a mutant IDH1 vaccine in newly diagnosed glioma. The repertoire was sequenced with immunoSEQ multiplex PCR; TCRdb's copy has only in-frame clones and lacks some. The sample holds 35,000 to 45,000 clones, around 80% seen once. Their target antigens are unknown. The sample consisted of peripheral blood mononuclear cells (PBMCs), taken from a glioma patient whose treatment included an IDH1 peptide vaccine. All receptors derive from a woman in her 30s with glioma. Some clones in this sample may be carry-over from other donors' samples. Each CDR3 is given with its conserved first and last residue. A D gene is named only where the DNA matches it firmly. For some rows the clone size is stated as once, few or many, or as a class when expanded; others skip it.

V: TRBV6-5; size: NA; J: TRBJ2-1; D: NA; DNA: TGTGCCAGCAGTTTTGGGGGCGAAGGGAGCTACAATGAGCAGTTCTTC; CDR3: CASSFGGEGSYNEQFF
V: TRBV19; size: NA; J: TRBJ1-1; D: TRBD1; DNA: TGTGCCAGTAGTCCTCGGACAGGGAACACTGAAGCTTTCTTT; CDR3: CASSPRTGNTEAFF
V: TRBV4-1; size: NA; J: TRBJ1-5; D: NA; DNA: TGCGCCAGCAGCCAGGGACCCAATCAGCCCCAGCATTTT; CDR3: CASSQGPNQPQHF
V: TRBV20-1; size: once; J: TRBJ2-1; D: NA; DNA: TGCAGTGCTAGGTACGGCTATGAGCAGTTCTTC; CDR3: CSARYGYEQFF
V: TRBV4-1; size: once; J: TRBJ1-1; D: NA; DNA: TGCGCCAGCAGCCAAGATGCCGGGAGTAACACTGAAGCTTTCTTT; CDR3: CASSQDAGSNTEAFF
V: TRBV5-4; size: NA; J: TRBJ2-2; D: NA; DNA: TGTGCCACCGGGGGGCCCCCCGGGGAGCTGTTTTTT; CDR3: CATGGPPGELFF
V: TRBV30; size: NA; J: TRBJ1-3; D: NA; DNA: TGTGCCTGGAGTAACCTGTTAGGGTTCGAAAACACCATATATTTT; CDR3: CAWSNLLGFENTIYF
V: TRBV6-5; size: NA; J: TRBJ2-3; D: TRBD1; DNA: TGTGCCAGCAGTTTGGGACAGGGCACAGATACGCAGTATTTT; CDR3: CASSLGQGTDTQYF
V: TRBV7-6; size: NA; J: TRBJ1-1; D: NA; DNA: TGTGCCAGCAGCCAGAACTTGAACACTGAAGCTTTCTTT; CDR3: CASSQNLNTEAFF
V: TRBV4-1; size: NA; J: TRBJ1-2; D: NA; DNA: TGCGCCAGCAGCCAAGATCTAGGGGATGGCTACACCTTC; CDR3: CASSQDLGDGYTF
V: TRBV6-1; size: few; J: TRBJ1-2; D: TRBD1; DNA: TGTGCCAGCAGATCGGGACAGAGTGTCTATGGCTACACCTTC; CDR3: CASRSGQSVYGYTF
V: TRBV5-4; size: NA; J: TRBJ1-1; D: NA; DNA: TGTGCCAGCAGCTTGATGAACACTGAAGCTTTCTTT; CDR3: CASSLMNTEAFF
V: TRBV4-1; size: NA; J: TRBJ1-1; D: NA; DNA: TGCGCCAGCGCAGGTCCCCTGAAAGGCACTGAAGCTTTCTTT; CDR3: CASAGPLKGTEAFF
V: TRBV6-5; size: NA; J: TRBJ1-1; D: NA; DNA: TGTGCCAGCAGTTACTTTGGGGGGGACACTGAAGCTTTCTTT; CDR3: CASSYFGGDTEAFF
V: TRBV27; size: once; J: TRBJ2-3; D: TRBD2; DNA: TGTGCCAGCAGTCCTAGCGGCCGCACAGATACGCAGTATTTT; CDR3: CASSPSGRTDTQYF
V: TRBV11-1; size: NA; J: TRBJ2-1; D: TRBD1; DNA: TGTGCCAGCCGAGTCCCAGGGGGCGGCGATGAGCAGTTCTTC; CDR3: CASRVPGGGDEQFF
V: TRBV29-1; size: NA; J: TRBJ2-1; D: TRBD2; DNA: TGCAGCGTTGAGGCGGGACTAGCGGGAGGGTTGGGTGAGCAGTTCTTC; CDR3: CSVEAGLAGGLGEQFF
V: TRBV5-1; size: NA; J: TRBJ2-7; D: TRBD2; DNA: TGCGCCAGCAGCGTCGCTAGCGGCTACGAGCAGTACTTC; CDR3: CASSVASGYEQYF
V: TRBV29-1; size: once; J: TRBJ1-2; D: TRBD1; DNA: TGCAGCGTTCGACAGGGGGTTAACTATGGCTACACCTTC; CDR3: CSVRQGVNYGYTF
V: TRBV5-6; size: NA; J: TRBJ2-7; D: TRBD1; DNA: TGTGCCAGCAGCCCGCCGGACAGGCACCAAAACGAGCAGTACTTC; CDR3: CASSPPDRHQNEQYF
V: TRBV19; size: NA; J: TRBJ2-1; D: TRBD2; DNA: TGTGCCAGTAGTATAGGAGCGGGAGGCCCATACAATGAGCAGTTCTTC; CDR3: CASSIGAGGPYNEQFF
V: TRBV7-2; size: NA; J: TRBJ2-4; D: TRBD1; DNA: TGTGCCAGCAGCCCCGGGACAGGGAACATTCAGTACTTC; CDR3: CASSPGTGNIQYF